Below, one TCR beta chain is given with its context. Its antigen remains unidentified. Sequencing used immunoSEQ v3. Data came from immunoSEQ multiplex PCR; TCRdb stores just in-frame clones and leaves some out. The table lists about 45,000 clones, 65% to 80% of them singletons. The CDR3 spans 12 residues. With 5 bases removed from V and 5 bases from J, the gap between germline ends came to 8 bases. Germline V gives CDR1 MDHEN, CDR2 SYDVKM. Specified time point: pre-treatment sample, taken before nivolumab and TIL therapy. These data are taken from a study of TIL therapy for anti-PD-1-resistant metastatic lung cancer. General study results and limits: TIL clonotype persistence in blood showed no apparent association with response.

The clonotype comes from a man aged 65 to 79 with non-small cell lung cancer. The rearrangement links TRBV28 to TRBJ2-3; no definite D call. The sequences come from blood, collected at baseline. The CDR3 DNA is TGTGCCAGCAGTACAAACAGAGATACGCAGTATTTT. This sequence encodes CASSTNRDTQYF.